Sequencing of this T cell receptor beta chain was carried out in a study of CDR3 diversity in severe acne (dated by TCRdb to between 2017 and 2020). The germline V gene encodes CDR1 KGHDR and CDR2 SFDVKD. At the junction V is shortened by 2 bases and J by 3 bases; bases outside the gene matches: 4. The CDR3, from cysteine to phenylalanine, totals 16 residues. This entry keeps only the CDR3 DNA: 48 bases, framed from base 1. Receptor libraries were prepared by PCR. TCRdb shows the sequencer as Illumina HiSeq 2000. In TCRdb, the public reads were trimmed at Q25 with fastp and aligned with MiXCR, with productive beta chains retained. For every CDR3 protein sequence, its rows merge into one entry that carries the most common genes and DNA. The sample yields tens of thousands of distinct CDR3 sequences; under 65% were counted once. The ten largest clones represent around 15% of the sample. As to this clonotype: What this receptor recognizes is not known. Base qualities are missing; no much larger clone stands one base away.

The sequencing sample was made of blood. The sequence was obtained from a male donor in good health, without acne. The chain is assembled from TRBV24-1 and TRBJ2-2; the central 8 bases match TRBD1. The DNA sequence is as follows: TGTGCCACCAGTGATTGGGACAGGTCATACACCGGGGAGCTGTTTTTT. It specifies CATSDWDRSYTGELFF.